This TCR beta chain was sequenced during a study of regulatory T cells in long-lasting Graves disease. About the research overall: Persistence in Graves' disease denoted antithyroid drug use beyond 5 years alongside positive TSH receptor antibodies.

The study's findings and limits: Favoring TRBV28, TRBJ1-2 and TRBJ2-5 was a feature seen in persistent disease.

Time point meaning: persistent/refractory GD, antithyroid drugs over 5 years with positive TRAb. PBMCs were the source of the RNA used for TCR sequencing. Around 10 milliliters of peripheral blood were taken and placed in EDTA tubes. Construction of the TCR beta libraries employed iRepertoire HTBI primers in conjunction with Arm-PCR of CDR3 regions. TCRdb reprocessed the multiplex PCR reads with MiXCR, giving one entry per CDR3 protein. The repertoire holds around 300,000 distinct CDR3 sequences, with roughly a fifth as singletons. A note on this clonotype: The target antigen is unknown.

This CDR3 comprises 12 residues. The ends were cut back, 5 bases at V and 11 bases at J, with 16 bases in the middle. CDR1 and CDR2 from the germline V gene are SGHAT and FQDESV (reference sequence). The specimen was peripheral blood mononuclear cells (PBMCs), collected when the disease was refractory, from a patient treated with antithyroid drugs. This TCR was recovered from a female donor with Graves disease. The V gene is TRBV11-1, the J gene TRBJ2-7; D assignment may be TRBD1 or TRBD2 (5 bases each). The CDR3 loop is CASSLGGGIEYF. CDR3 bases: TGTGCCAGCAGCCTGGGTGGGGGAATTGAGTACTTC.